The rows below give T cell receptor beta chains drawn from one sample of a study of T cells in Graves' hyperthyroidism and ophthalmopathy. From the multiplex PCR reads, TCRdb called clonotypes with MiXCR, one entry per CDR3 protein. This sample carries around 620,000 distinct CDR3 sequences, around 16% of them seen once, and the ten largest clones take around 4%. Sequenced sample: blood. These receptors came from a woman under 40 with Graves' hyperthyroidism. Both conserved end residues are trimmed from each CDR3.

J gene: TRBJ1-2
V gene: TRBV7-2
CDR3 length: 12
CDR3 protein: ASRGTGGSYGYT

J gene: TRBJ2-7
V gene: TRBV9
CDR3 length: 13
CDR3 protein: ASSVEGTSSYEQY

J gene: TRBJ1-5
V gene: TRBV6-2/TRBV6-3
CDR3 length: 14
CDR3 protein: ASSHSGRGSNQPQH

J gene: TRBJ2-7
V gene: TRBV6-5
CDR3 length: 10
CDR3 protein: ASSYPGAEQY

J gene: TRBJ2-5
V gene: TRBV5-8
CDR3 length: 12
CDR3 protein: ASSFGATHQTQY

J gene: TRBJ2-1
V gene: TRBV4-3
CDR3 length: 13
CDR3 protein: ASSQTGDSYNEQF

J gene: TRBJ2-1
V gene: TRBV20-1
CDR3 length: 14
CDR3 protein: SAGTSGTGAYNEQF

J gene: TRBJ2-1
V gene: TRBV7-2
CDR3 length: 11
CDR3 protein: ASSLSPANEQF

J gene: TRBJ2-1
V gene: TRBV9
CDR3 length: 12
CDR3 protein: ASSSAGAGDEQF

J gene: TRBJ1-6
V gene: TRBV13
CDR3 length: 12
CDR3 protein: ASSFGTGSSPLH

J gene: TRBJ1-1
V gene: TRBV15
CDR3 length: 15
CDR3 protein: ATSRARVGGANTEAF

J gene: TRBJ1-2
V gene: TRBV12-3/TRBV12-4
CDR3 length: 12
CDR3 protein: ASSFRGPYYGYT

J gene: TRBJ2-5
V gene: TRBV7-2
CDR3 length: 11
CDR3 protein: ASSPELQETQY

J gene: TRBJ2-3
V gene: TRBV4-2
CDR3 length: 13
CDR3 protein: ASSPRGEGTDTQY

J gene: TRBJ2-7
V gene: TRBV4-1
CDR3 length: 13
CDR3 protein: ASSQVPAPVGEQY

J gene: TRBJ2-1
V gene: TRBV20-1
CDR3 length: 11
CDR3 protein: SAGWTSEGEQF

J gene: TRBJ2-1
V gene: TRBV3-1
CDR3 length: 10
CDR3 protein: ASRVGGNEQF

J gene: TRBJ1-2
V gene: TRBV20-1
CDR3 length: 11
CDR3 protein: SARIQESYGYT

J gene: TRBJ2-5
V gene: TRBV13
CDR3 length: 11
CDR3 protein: ASSPADRFPQY

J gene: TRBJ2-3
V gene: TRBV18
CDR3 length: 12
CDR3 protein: ASSPLAETDTQY

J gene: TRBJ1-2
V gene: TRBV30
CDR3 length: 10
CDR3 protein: AWSRGNYGYT

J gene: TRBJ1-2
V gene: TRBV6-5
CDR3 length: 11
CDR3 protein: ASSYRQSYGYT

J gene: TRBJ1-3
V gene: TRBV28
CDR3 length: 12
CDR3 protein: ASSETGSGNTIY

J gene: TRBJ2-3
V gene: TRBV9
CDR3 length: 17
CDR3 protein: ASSLPVGSDSSSTDTQY

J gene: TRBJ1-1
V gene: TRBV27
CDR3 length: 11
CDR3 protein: ASSQMGNTEAF

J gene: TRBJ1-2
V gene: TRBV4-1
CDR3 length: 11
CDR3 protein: ASSQGGASGYT

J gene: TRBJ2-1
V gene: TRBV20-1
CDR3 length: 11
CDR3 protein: SAPRAGRNEQF

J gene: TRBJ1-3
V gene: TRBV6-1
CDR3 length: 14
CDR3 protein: ASTPTDYLSGNTIY

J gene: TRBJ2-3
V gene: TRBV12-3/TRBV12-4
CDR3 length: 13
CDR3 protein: ASSQTSGSTDTQY

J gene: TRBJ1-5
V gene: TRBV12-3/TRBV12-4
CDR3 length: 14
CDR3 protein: ASSSRGTGGNQPQH

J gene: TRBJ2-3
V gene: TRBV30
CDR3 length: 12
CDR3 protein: AWRRGGEADTQY

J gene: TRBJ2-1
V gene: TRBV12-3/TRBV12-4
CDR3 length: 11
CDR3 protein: ASSLAGGEEQF

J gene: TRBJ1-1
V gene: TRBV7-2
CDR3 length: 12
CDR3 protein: ASSRRTGTVEAF

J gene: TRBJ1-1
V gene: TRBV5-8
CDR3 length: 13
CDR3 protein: ASSDLGRGGTEAF

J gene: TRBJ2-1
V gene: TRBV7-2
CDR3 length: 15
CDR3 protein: ASSLTSGWGLYNEQF

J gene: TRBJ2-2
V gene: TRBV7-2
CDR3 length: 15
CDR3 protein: ASSLTRTLTNTGELF

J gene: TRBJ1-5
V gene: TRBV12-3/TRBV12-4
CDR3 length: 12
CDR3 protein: ASSQGDSNQPQH

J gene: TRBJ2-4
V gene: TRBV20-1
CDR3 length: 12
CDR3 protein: SAGRDYSKNIQY

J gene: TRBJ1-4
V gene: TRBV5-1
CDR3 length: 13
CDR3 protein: ASSLTGGSEEKLF

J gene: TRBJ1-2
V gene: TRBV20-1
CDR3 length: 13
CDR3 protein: SASKVSLANYGYT

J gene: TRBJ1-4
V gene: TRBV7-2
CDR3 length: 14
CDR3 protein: ASSLRSTGFNEKLF

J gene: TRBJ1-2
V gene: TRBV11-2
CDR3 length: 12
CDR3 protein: ASSPRTGRNGYT